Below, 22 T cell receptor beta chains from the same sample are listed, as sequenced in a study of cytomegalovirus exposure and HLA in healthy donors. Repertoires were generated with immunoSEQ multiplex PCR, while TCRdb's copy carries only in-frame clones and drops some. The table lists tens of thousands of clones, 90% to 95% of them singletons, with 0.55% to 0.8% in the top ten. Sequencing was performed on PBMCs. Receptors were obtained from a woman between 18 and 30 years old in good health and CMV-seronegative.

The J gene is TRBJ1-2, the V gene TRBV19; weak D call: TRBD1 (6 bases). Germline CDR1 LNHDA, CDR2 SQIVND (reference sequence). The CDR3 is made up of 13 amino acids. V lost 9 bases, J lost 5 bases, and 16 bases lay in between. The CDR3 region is CASLGQPIYGYTF. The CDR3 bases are TGTGCCAGCCTCGGACAGCCTATTTATGGCTACACCTTC.

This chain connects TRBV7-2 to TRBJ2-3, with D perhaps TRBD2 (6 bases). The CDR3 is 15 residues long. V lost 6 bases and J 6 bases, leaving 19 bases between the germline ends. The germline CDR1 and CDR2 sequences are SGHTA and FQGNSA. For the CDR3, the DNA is TGTGCCAGCAGATACCCGGGACTCCCGGCGGATACGCAGTATTTT. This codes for CASRYPGLPADTQYF.

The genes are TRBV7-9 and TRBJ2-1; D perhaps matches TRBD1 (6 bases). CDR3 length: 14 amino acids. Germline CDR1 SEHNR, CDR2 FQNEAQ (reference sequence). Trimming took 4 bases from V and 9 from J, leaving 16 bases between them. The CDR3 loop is CASSSPQQGTEQFF. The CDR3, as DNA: TGTGCCAGCAGCTCGCCCCAACAGGGCACTGAGCAGTTCTTC. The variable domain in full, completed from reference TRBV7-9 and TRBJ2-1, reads DTGVSQNPRHKITKRGQNVTFRCDPISEHNRLYWYRQTLGQGPEFLTYFQNEAQLEKSRLLSDRFSAERPKGSFSTLEIQRTEQGDSAMYLCASSSPQQGTEQFFGPGTRLTVL.

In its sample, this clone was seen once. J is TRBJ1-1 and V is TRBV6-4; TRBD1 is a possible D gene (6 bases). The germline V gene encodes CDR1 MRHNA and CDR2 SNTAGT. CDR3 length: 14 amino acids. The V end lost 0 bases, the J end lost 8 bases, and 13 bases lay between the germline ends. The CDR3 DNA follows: TGTGCCAGCAGTGACTCGACGGGGGGCACCGAAGCTTTCTTT. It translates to CASSDSTGGTEAFF.

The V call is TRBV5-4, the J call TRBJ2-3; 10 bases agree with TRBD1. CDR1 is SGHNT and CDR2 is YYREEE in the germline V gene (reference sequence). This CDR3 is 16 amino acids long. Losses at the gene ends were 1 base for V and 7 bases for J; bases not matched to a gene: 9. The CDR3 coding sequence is TGTGCCAGCAGCTTGTTAGGGACAGGGGAATTTCATACGCAGTATTTT. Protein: CASSLLGTGEFHTQYF.

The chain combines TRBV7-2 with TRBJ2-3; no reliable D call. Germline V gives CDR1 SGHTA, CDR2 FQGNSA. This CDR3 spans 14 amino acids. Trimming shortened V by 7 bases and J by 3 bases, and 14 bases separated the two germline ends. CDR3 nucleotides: TGTGCCAGCACCCCCTCCCAGCGAACAGATACGCAGTATTTT. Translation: CASTPSQRTDTQYF. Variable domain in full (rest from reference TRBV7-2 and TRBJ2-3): GAGVSQSPSNKVTEKGKDVELRCDPISGHTALYWYRQSLGQGLEFLIYFQGNSAPDKSGLPSDRFSAERTGGSVSTLTIQRTQQEDSAVYLCASTPSQRTDTQYFGPGTRLTVL.

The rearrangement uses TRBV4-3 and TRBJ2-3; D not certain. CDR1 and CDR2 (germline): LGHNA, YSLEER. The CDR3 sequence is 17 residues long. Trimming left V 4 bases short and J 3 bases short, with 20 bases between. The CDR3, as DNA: TGCGCCAGCAGCCCTGGGTCGAGGTACCGGTTGACAGATACGCAGTATTTT. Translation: CASSPGSRYRLTDTQYF.

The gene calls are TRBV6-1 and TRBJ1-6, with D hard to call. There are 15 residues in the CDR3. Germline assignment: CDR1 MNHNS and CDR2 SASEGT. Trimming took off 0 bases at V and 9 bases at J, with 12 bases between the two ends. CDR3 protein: CASSEARQVFSPLHF. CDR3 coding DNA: TGTGCCAGCAGTGAAGCTCGCCAGGTTTTTTCACCCCTCCACTTT.

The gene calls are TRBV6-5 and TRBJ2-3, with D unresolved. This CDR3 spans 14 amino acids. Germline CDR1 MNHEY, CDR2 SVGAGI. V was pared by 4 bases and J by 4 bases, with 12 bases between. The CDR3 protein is CASSSIQAPDTQYF. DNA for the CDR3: TGTGCCAGCAGTTCCATCCAGGCTCCAGATACGCAGTATTTT.

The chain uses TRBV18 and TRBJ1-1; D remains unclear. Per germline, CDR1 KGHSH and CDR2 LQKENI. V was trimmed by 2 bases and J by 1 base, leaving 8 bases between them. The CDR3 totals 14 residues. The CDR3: CASSPGSENTEAFF. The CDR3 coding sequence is TGTGCCAGCTCACCAGGTTCAGAGAACACTGAAGCTTTCTTT.

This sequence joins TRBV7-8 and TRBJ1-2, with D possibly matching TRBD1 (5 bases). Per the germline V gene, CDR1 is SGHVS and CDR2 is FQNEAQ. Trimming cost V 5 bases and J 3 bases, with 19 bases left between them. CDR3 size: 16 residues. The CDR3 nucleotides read TGTGCCAGCAGCCCGGGGATATGGGGGGTCGACTATGGCTACACCTTC. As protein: CASSPGIWGVDYGYTF.

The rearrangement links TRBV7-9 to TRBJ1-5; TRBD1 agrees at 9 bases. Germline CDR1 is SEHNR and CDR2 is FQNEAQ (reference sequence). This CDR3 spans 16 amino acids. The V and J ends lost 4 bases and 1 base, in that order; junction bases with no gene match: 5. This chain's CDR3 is CASSSDRGESNQPQHF. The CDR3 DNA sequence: TGTGCCAGCAGCTCAGACAGGGGGGAAAGCAATCAGCCCCAGCATTTT.

The CDR3: CASSETGTGGIGVEAFF. The CDR3 region has the DNA TGTGCCAGCAGCGAGACCGGGACAGGGGGCATCGGGGTTGAAGCTTTCTTT. The chain employs TRBV7-2 and TRBJ1-1; 12 positions agree with TRBD1. Trimming removed 5 bases from V and 7 bases from J; junction bases left unmatched: 14. CDR1 and CDR2 (germline): SGHTA, FQGNSA. The length of the CDR3 is 17 residues.

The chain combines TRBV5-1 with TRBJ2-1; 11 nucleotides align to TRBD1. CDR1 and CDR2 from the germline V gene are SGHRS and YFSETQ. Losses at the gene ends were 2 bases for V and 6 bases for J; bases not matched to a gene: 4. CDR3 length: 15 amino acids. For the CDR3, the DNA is TGCGCCAGCAGCTTCGGGACAGGGGGACCCAATGAGCAGTTCTTC. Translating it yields CASSFGTGGPNEQFF.

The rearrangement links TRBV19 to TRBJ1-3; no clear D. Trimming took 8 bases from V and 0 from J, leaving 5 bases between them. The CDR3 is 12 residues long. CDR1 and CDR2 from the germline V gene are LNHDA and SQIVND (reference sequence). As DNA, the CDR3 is TGTGCCAGTGAGTCCTCTGGAAACACCATATATTTT. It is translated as CASESSGNTIYF.

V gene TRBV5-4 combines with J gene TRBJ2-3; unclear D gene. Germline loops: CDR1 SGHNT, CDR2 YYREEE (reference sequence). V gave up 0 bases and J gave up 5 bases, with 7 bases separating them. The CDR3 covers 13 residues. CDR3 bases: TGTGCCAGCAGCTTGGAGCGAGGAGATACGCAGTATTTT. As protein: CASSLERGDTQYF.

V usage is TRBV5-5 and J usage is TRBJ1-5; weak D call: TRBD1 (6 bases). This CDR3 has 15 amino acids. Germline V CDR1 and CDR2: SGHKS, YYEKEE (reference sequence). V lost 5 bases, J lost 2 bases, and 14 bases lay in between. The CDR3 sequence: CASRRDTRGNQPQHF. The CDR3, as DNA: TGTGCCAGCAGACGGGACACCCGGGGCAATCAGCCCCAGCATTTT.

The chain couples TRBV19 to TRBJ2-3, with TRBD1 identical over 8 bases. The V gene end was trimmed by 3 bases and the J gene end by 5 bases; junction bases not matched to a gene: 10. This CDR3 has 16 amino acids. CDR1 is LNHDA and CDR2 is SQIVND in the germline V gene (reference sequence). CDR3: CASSILVQGAGDTQYF. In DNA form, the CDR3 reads TGTGCCAGTAGTATCCTTGTTCAGGGGGCCGGAGATACGCAGTATTTT.

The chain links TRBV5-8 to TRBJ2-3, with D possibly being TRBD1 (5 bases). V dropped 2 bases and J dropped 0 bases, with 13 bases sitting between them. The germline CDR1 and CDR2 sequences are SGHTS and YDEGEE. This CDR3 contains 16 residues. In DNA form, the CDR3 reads TGTGCCAGCAGCTTAGGTATGGGGCCGAGCACAGATACGCAGTATTTT. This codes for CASSLGMGPSTDTQYF.

CDR3 region: CASSPGEIVEPQHF. CDR3 bases: TGTGCCAGCAGCCCCGGGGAAATCGTTGAGCCCCAGCATTTT. The V gene is TRBV9, the J gene TRBJ1-5; D is unclear. Trimming removed 4 bases at V and 8 bases at J, with 16 bases between. Germline assignment: CDR1 SGDLS and CDR2 YYNGEE. This CDR3 contains 14 residues.

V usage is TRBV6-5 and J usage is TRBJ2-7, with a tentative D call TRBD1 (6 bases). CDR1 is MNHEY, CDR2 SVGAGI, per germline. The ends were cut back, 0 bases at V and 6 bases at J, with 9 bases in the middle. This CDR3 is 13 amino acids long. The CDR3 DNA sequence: TGTGCCAGCAGTTACTCCGGACAGCGCGAGCAGTACTTC. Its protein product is CASSYSGQREQYF.

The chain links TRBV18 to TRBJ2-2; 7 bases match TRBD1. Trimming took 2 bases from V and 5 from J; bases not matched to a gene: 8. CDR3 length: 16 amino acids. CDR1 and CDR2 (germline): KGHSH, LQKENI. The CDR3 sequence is CASSPRQQGTTGELFF. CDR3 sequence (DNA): TGTGCCAGCTCACCAAGACAACAGGGGACGACCGGGGAGCTGTTTTTT. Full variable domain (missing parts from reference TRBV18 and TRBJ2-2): NAGVMQNPRHLVRRRGQEARLRCSPMKGHSHVYWYRQLPEEGLKFMVYLQKENIIDESGMPKERFSAEFPKEGPSILRIQQVVRGDSAAYFCASSPRQQGTTGELFFGEGSRLTVL.